Each of the 10 T cell receptor beta chains below was sequenced from the same sample in a study of T cells after yellow fever vaccination. TCRdb re-called the 5' RACE reads through MiXCR, storing one row per CDR3 protein. The data contain 250,000 or so distinct CDR3 sequences, around 3.5% of them seen just once; the ten biggest clones take up around 19%. The sequences come from PBMCs, collected 15 days after the yellow fever booster vaccination. These receptors originate from a man in his late teens or twenties who received the YFV17D yellow fever vaccine.

This clonotype was seen many times. The chain couples TRBV12-3 or TRBV12-4 to TRBJ2-3, with a possible D match to TRBD2 (6 bases). CDR3 length equals 13 residues. V gave up 7 bases and J gave up 6 bases, with 14 bases separating them. DNA for the CDR3: TGTGCCAGCAAATCACTAGCAGGGGATACGCAGTATTTT. Translation gives CASKSLAGDTQYF.

At least ten counts were recorded for this clonotype. V usage is TRBV6-5 and J usage is TRBJ2-3; no reliable D call. CDR3 size: 11 residues. CDR1 is MNHEY, CDR2 SVGAGI, per germline. V was clipped by 7 bases and J by 5 bases, with 7 bases between them. DNA of the CDR3: TGTGCCAGCAAAAGTCGAGATACGCAGTATTTT. Protein sequence: CASKSRDTQYF.

This clonotype was picked up many times. This rearrangement joins TRBV5-1 to TRBJ2-3, with 7 bases fitting TRBD1. The CDR3 loop spans 12 amino acids. Trimming took 4 bases from V and 5 from J; bases not matched to a gene: 1. CDR1 is SGHRS and CDR2 is YFSETQ in the germline V gene. DNA of the CDR3: TGCGCCAGCAGCCGGGACAGAGATACGCAGTATTTT. It codes for CASSRDRDTQYF. Supplemented by reference TRBV5-1 and TRBJ2-3, the full variable domain reads KAGVTQTPRYLIKTRGQQVTLSCSPISGHRSVSWYQQTPGQGLQFLFEYFSETQRNKGNFPGRFSGRQFSNSRSEMNVSTLELGDSALYLCASSRDRDTQYFGPGTRLTVL.

In this sample, this clonotype turned up many times. The V gene is TRBV20-1, the J gene TRBJ2-1; no reliable D call. Germline loops: CDR1 DFQATT, CDR2 SNEGSKA (reference sequence). Trimming took off 5 bases at V and 0 bases at J, with 14 bases between the two ends. This CDR3 is built from 15 residues. CDR3: CSAWEILSSYNEQFF. In DNA, the CDR3 is TGCAGTGCTTGGGAAATTCTAAGCTCCTACAATGAGCAGTTCTTC.

This clonotype has a count of ten or more. This chain uses TRBV10-3 with TRBJ2-1; D possibly corresponds to TRBD1 (6 bases). V shed 7 bases and J shed 6 bases, with 16 bases lying between them. The CDR3 consists of 14 residues. Germline CDR1 and CDR2: ENHRY and SYGVKD. CDR3 sequence (DNA): TGTGCCATCAACAGGGAGCAAATGTCCAATGAGCAGTTCTTC. Its protein product is CAINREQMSNEQFF.

There are many counts of this clonotype. The CDR3 region has the DNA TGTGCCAGCAGAGAGGGGGGAGCCCCCGGGGAGCTGTTTTTT. Protein: CASREGGAPGELFF. This sequence joins TRBV7-8 and TRBJ2-2; TRBD1 or TRBD2 may be the D gene (6 bases each). Germline values: CDR1 SGHVS, CDR2 FQNEAQ. The CDR3 spans 14 residues. V lost 6 bases and J lost 6, with 14 bases in between.

This clonotype was observed at least ten times. The genes are TRBV5-1 and TRBJ2-1; 8 bases map to TRBD2. Trimming at V came to 0 bases and at J to 2 bases, leaving 4 bases not matched to a gene. The length of the CDR3 is 16 residues. Germline V gives CDR1 SGHRS, CDR2 YFSETQ. CDR3: CASSLDGAGAYNEQFF. The CDR3 coding sequence is TGCGCCAGCAGCTTGGACGGAGCGGGGGCCTACAATGAGCAGTTCTTC.

The table lists this clonotype with many counts. The chain combines TRBV5-1 with TRBJ2-2; no clear D gene. This CDR3 has 14 residues. Germline V CDR1 and CDR2: SGHRS, YFSETQ. The V and J ends lost 4 bases and 7 bases respectively, with 14 bases between them. The CDR3 nucleotides read TGCGCCAGCAGCCCCGACATATCCAACGGGGAGCTGTTTTTT. As protein: CASSPDISNGELFF.

This clonotype was found many times. J is TRBJ1-1 and V is TRBV7-9; D is ambiguous. The CDR3 consists of 17 residues. Germline CDR1 reads SEHNR; CDR2 reads FQNEAQ (reference sequence). Trimming removed 3 bases at V and 1 base at J, with 18 bases between. The CDR3, as DNA: TGTGCCAGCAGCTTCACACCGCCGGGATCATCGAACACTGAAGCTTTCTTT. Translated, it gives CASSFTPPGSSNTEAFF.

This clonotype was detected ten times or more. The chain couples TRBV7-2 to TRBJ2-7, with D possibly matching TRBD2 (5 bases). The CDR3 consists of 15 residues. The germline gives CDR1 SGHTA, CDR2 FQGNSA. The CDR3 DNA reads as TGTGCCAGCAGCCGCATAGCCACGGACGGAGGAGAGCGGTACGTC. Protein sequence: CASSRIATDGGERYV.